This T cell receptor beta chain comes out of a study of shared T cell receptors in the human thymus. Generated by immunoSEQ multiplex PCR, the TCRdb table keeps only in-frame clones and is missing some. This sample has 600,000 or so clones; over 75% occur once, and the top ten carry 0.0094%. The CDR3 is made up of 16 amino acids. CDR1 is SQVTM, CDR2 ANQGSEA, per germline. The V segment lost 2 bases and the J segment 2 bases; nucleotides outside the gene matches: 12. The data were also submitted as part of a second study, on human thymus T cells. Per that paper: The donor group consisted of healthy Finnish infants who were having corrective surgery for congenital heart defects. Resections from corrective heart surgery supplied the thymus tissue. V and J gene usage appeared biased in thymic and blood repertoires. The related literature has documented a marked overlap of thymic repertoires among unrelated individuals.

The V gene is TRBV29-1, the J gene TRBJ2-7; 7 bases align to TRBD2. The receptor was isolated from a boy in the first two years of life with a congenital heart defect. The specimen was thymocytes. CDR3 in amino acids: CSVELNVTGGPYEQYF. CDR3 nucleotides: TGCAGCGTTGAATTAAACGTCACGGGAGGACCCTACGAGCAGTACTTC.